One sample yielded the 15 T cell receptor beta chains listed below, sequenced in a study of naive and memory T cell subsets. Two oligonucleotides, mixed equimolar, formed the beta constant-region primer covering TRBC1 and TRBC2. A single record per CDR3 protein comes from TCRdb applying MiXCR to the UMI-ligation and nested PCR reads. The sample includes roughly 140,000 distinct CDR3 sequences, about 17% of them seen just once. Sequenced sample: naive CD4+ T cells from blood. Receptor source: a human donor in good health.

This clonotype was seen only a few times. The CDR3 nucleotides read TGTGCCAGCAGTTACGTGGGAGCCTCCTACAATGAGCAGTTCTTC. Translation: CASSYVGASYNEQFF. The chain is built from TRBV6-5 and TRBJ2-1; D is perhaps TRBD2 (5 bases). From germline, CDR1 is MNHEY and CDR2 SVGAGI. V was cut by 2 bases and J by 0 bases, with 8 bases left in between. The CDR3 is 15 residues long.

This clonotype was seen a few times. This chain joins TRBV3-1 and TRBJ2-1; TRBD2 might be the D (7 bases). This CDR3 has 12 residues. The V end was cut by 5 bases, the J end by 9 bases, with 11 bases between. Germline loops: CDR1 LGHDT, CDR2 YNNKEL (reference sequence). The CDR3 region has the DNA TGTGCCAGCAGCATAAGGGGGGGTGAGCAGTTCTTC. Protein sequence: CASSIRGGEQFF.

This chain links TRBV19 with TRBJ1-5; 9 positions match TRBD1. Germline V lookup: CDR1 LNHDA, CDR2 SQIVND (reference sequence). The CDR3 contains 16 residues. V was pared by 3 bases and J by 6 bases, with 9 bases of the junction left unmatched. This chain's CDR3 is CASSISGTGKGQPQHF. In nucleotides, the CDR3 is TGTGCCAGTAGTATTAGTGGGACAGGGAAGGGTCAGCCCCAGCATTTT.

Only a few counts were recorded for this clonotype. V and J are TRBV28 and TRBJ2-1, with D perhaps matching TRBD1 (7 bases). The germline gives CDR1 MDHEN, CDR2 SYDVKM. V was pared by 3 bases and J by 8 bases, with 20 bases between. The CDR3 is made up of 16 amino acids. CDR3 nucleotide sequence: TGTGCCAGCAGTTTTATGGAGGGGGCTGTTTTGGATGAGCAGTTCTTC. The encoded protein is CASSFMEGAVLDEQFF.

The chain couples TRBV12-3 or TRBV12-4 to TRBJ2-2; perhaps TRBD1 as D (5 bases). The CDR3 length is 14 residues. V gave up 4 bases and J gave up 4 bases, with 10 bases separating them. CDR3 region: CASSWQGSTGELFF. CDR3 sequence (DNA): TGTGCCAGCAGTTGGCAGGGATCCACCGGGGAGCTGTTTTTT.

This clonotype was detected only a few times. This chain links TRBV29-1 with TRBJ1-1; TRBD1 matches at 11 bases. V was clipped by 7 bases and J by 5 bases; unmatched bases: 9. The length of the CDR3 is 14 residues. From germline, CDR1 is SQVTM and CDR2 ANQGSEA. CDR3 in amino acids: CSGQDRGRGTEAFF. The CDR3 DNA reads TGCAGCGGGCAGGACAGGGGGCGCGGAACTGAAGCTTTCTTT.

This clonotype occurred a few times. The V call is TRBV12-3 or TRBV12-4, the J call TRBJ2-7; a possible D gene is TRBD1 (6 bases). The CDR3 is 16 residues long. The germline V and J ends were trimmed by 0 bases and 3 bases, with 15 bases remaining between them. The DNA for the CDR3 is TGTGCCAGCAGTTTAGCGCGGGCAGGGGAAGACTACGAGCAGTACTTC. Its protein is CASSLARAGEDYEQYF.

The gene calls are TRBV14 and TRBJ1-1; 8 nucleotides align to TRBD1. The CDR3 is 16 residues long. Germline V gene lookup returns CDR1 SGHDN and CDR2 FVKESK. V gave up 4 bases and J gave up 1 base; unmatched junction bases: 8. The CDR3 loop is CASSRTLGQGNTEAFF. As DNA, the CDR3 is TGTGCCAGCAGCCGGACCCTTGGACAGGGGAACACTGAAGCTTTCTTT.

This clonotype was counted between two and nine times. J is TRBJ2-7 and V is TRBV6-6; 9 nucleotides match TRBD1. This CDR3 contains 15 residues. Germline V lookup: CDR1 MNHNY, CDR2 SVGAGI (reference sequence). J was trimmed by 1 base and V by 6 bases; bases with no gene match: 7. The CDR3 DNA reads TGTGCCAGCAGGGGACAGGGACGGGGGTCCTACGAGCAGTACTTC. This sequence encodes CASRGQGRGSYEQYF.

This clonotype came up a few times. This chain joins TRBV7-2 and TRBJ2-5, with a weak D call TRBD1 (8 bases). Per germline, CDR1 SGHTA and CDR2 FQGNSA. V was trimmed by 8 bases and J by 5 bases, leaving 15 bases between them. The CDR3 extends over 13 amino acids. CDR3 coding DNA: TGTGCCAGCCGAGACAGGGGAGGGGAGACCCAGTACTTC. Protein sequence: CASRDRGGETQYF.

The table lists this clonotype with a few counts. The rearrangement uses TRBV10-3 and TRBJ2-7; 12 nucleotides align to TRBD2. J gave up 3 bases and V 5 bases, and 2 bases lay outside the gene matches. CDR1 is ENHRY, CDR2 SYGVKD, per germline. The CDR3 spans 14 residues. CDR3 sequence (DNA): TGTGCCATCAGTACGGGACTAGCGGGCTACGAGCAGTACTTC. It translates to CAISTGLAGYEQYF.

The chain links TRBV18 to TRBJ2-4; D is perhaps TRBD1 or TRBD2 (5 bases each). Looked up from germline, CDR1 is KGHSH and CDR2 is LQKENI. The CDR3 runs to 15 residues. Trimming took 8 bases from V and 6 from J, leaving 20 bases between them. DNA for the CDR3: TGTGCCAGCACCGACCGGGGCAGGGAAGGAAACATTCAGTACTTC. This translates into CASTDRGREGNIQYF.

CDR3 residues: CSAPRDYYTGELFF. The CDR3 DNA is TGCAGTGCCCCTAGGGACTACTACACCGGGGAGCTGTTTTTT. The J gene is TRBJ2-2, the V gene TRBV20-1; 7 bases map to TRBD2. V dropped 6 bases and J dropped 3; count of bases not matched to a gene: 7. Germline CDR1 reads DFQATT; CDR2 reads SNEGSKA (reference sequence). The length of the CDR3 is 14 residues.

This rearrangement joins TRBV19 to TRBJ1-5, with 8 bases fitting TRBD1. Germline values: CDR1 LNHDA, CDR2 SQIVND (reference sequence). V shed 5 bases and J 3 bases; nucleotides not matched to a gene: 3. This CDR3 is built from 14 residues. CDR3 sequence: CASSQGANNQPQHF. The CDR3 coding sequence is TGTGCCAGTAGTCAGGGGGCTAACAATCAGCCCCAGCATTTT.

The gene calls are TRBV11-2 and TRBJ2-6; no definite D call. The CDR3 is made up of 17 amino acids. CDR1 and CDR2 from the germline V gene are SGHAT and FQNNGV. V was shortened by 3 bases and J by 4 bases, with 16 bases between the two germline ends. CDR3 loop: CASSLMAATPGANVLTF. The CDR3 bases are TGTGCCAGCAGCTTGATGGCGGCTACCCCCGGGGCCAACGTCCTGACTTTC.